A selection of T cell receptor beta chains follows, all from one sample in a study of OX40 agonist ivuxolimab in advanced cancers. TCRdb's copy holds only in-frame clones and misses some; the assay was immunoSEQ multiplex PCR. The data show tens of thousands of clones, 84% seen once. The sample consisted of CD4+ or CD8+ T cells sorted from blood, taken in a trial of the OX40 agonist ivuxolimab. The receptor source for this set is an adult with an advanced solid tumor such as melanoma, head and neck, liver or kidney cancer. The CDR3 runs from the conserved cysteine through the conserved F or W. A D gene is named only where the DNA matches it firmly. Size values are once, few and many counts, or a class for expanded clones, and some rows have none.

clone_size	v_call	d_call	j_call	cdr3_aa	cdr3_nt
NA	TRBV5-1	NA	TRBJ2-5	CASSLAVEGETQYF	TGCGCCAGCAGCTTGGCGGTGGAAGGAGAGACCCAGTACTTC
once	TRBV27	NA	TRBJ2-7	CASSSLSPVLTNEQYF	TGTGCCAGCAGTTCCCTAAGCCCGGTATTGACCAACGAGCAGTACTTC
once	TRBV2	NA	TRBJ2-7	CASSPDPYEQYF	TGTGCCAGCAGTCCGGATCCCTACGAGCAGTACTTC
NA	TRBV2	TRBD1	TRBJ2-2	CASMGRDRVSGELFF	TGTGCCAGCATGGGCCGGGACAGGGTTTCCGGGGAGCTGTTTTTT
NA	TRBV4-1	NA	TRBJ2-1	CASSHASSSYNEQFF	TGCGCCAGCAGCCACGCCTCGAGCTCCTACAATGAGCAGTTCTTC
NA	TRBV7-8	NA	TRBJ1-3	CASSPPSSGNTIYF	TGTGCCAGCAGCCCTCCTAGTTCTGGAAACACCATATATTTT
NA	TRBV30	NA	TRBJ2-1	CAWSAFHEQFF	TGTGCCTGGAGTGCCTTTCATGAGCAGTTCTTC
NA	TRBV19	NA	TRBJ1-2	CASSIDLPAIALDGYTF	TGTGCCAGTAGTATAGACCTCCCGGCAATAGCTCTGGATGGCTACACCTTC
many	TRBV6-5	NA	TRBJ2-1	CASALRESYNEQFF	TGTGCCAGCGCGTTACGGGAGTCCTACAATGAGCAGTTCTTC
NA	TRBV27	NA	TRBJ2-2	CASSYPNTGELFF	TGTGCCAGCAGTTACCCGAACACCGGGGAGCTGTTTTTT
NA	TRBV14	TRBD1	TRBJ2-3	CASSQERDRGRRDTQYF	TGTGCCAGCAGCCAAGAACGGGACAGGGGGCGCAGAGATACGCAGTATTTT
NA	TRBV6-1	TRBD2	TRBJ2-1	CASSAWTSGMDEQFF	TGTGCCAGCAGTGCATGGACTAGCGGGATGGATGAGCAGTTCTTC
NA	TRBV7-3	NA	TRBJ2-1	CASSSVGASYNEQFF	TGTGCCAGCAGCTCGGTGGGGGCCTCCTACAATGAGCAGTTCTTC
NA	TRBV25-1	TRBD2	TRBJ2-7	CASSESLISGGAYEQYF	TGTGCCAGCAGTGAATCATTGATTAGCGGGGGAGCCTACGAGCAGTACTTC
NA	TRBV6-5	TRBD2	TRBJ2-1	CASRRGLAGWDEQFF	TGTGCCAGCAGACGAGGACTAGCGGGATGGGATGAGCAGTTCTTC
NA	TRBV13	TRBD1	TRBJ1-4	CASSTGQGGGEKLFF	TGTGCCAGCAGCACAGGACAGGGAGGCGGTGAAAAACTGTTTTTT
NA	TRBV9	NA	TRBJ1-1	CASSAAGQNTEAFF	TGTGCCAGCAGCGCCGCGGGGCAGAACACTGAAGCTTTCTTT
NA	TRBV4-1	NA	TRBJ2-7	CASSQGGMGSYEQYF	TGCGCCAGCAGCCAAGGCGGGATGGGATCCTACGAGCAGTACTTC
NA	TRBV19	NA	TRBJ2-5	CASSPSDQETQYF	TGTGCCAGTAGTCCTTCGGACCAAGAGACCCAGTACTTC
NA	TRBV11-2	NA	TRBJ2-7	CASSLTHYEQYF	TGTGCCAGCAGCCTCACCCACTACGAGCAGTACTTC
NA	TRBV2	TRBD2	TRBJ2-7	CASSGGTSGSDEQYF	TGTGCCAGCAGTGGCGGGACTAGCGGGAGTGACGAGCAGTACTTC
NA	TRBV4-1	NA	TRBJ2-7	CASSQGNRFYEQYF	TGCGCCAGCAGCCAAGGGAATCGGTTCTACGAGCAGTACTTC
NA	TRBV6-5	TRBD1	TRBJ2-5	CASSYRDRVSETQYF	TGTGCCAGCAGTTACAGGGACAGGGTGAGCGAGACCCAGTACTTC
few	TRBV4-1	TRBD2	TRBJ2-3	CASSPGGGDTQYF	TGCGCCAGCAGCCCCGGGGGGGGAGATACGCAGTATTTT
NA	TRBV18	TRBD1	TRBJ1-5	CASSDRYGNQPQHF	TGTGCCAGCTCGGACAGGTATGGCAATCAGCCCCAGCATTTT
NA	TRBV2	TRBD2	TRBJ2-1	CASSSGTSRYNEQFF	TGTGCCAGCAGTTCCGGGACTAGCAGGTACAATGAGCAGTTCTTC
NA	TRBV5-6	NA	TRBJ1-1	CASSLGAGWSFF	TGTGCCAGCAGCCTGGGGGCAGGGTGGTCTTTCTTT
NA	TRBV5-6	TRBD1	TRBJ2-7	CASRLGQAGTGYLYEQYF	TGTGCCAGCAGGTTGGGACAAGCCGGGACAGGGTATCTCTACGAGCAGTACTTC
NA	TRBV30	NA	TRBJ2-1	CAWSISGVYNEQFF	TGTGCCTGGAGTATTTCGGGAGTCTACAATGAGCAGTTCTTC
NA	TRBV4-3	NA	TRBJ1-4	CASSQDLADSTNEKLFF	TGCGCCAGCAGCCAAGATCTGGCCGATTCAACTAATGAAAAACTGTTTTTT
NA	TRBV7-9	NA	TRBJ2-3	CASSLTSEDTQYF	TGTGCCAGCAGCTTGACTAGTGAAGATACGCAGTATTTT
NA	TRBV5-6	NA	TRBJ1-1	CASSRTREAFF	TGTGCCAGCAGCCGAACACGTGAAGCTTTCTTT
NA	TRBV11-2	TRBD1	TRBJ1-2	CASSSEAGGRGYTF	TGTGCCAGCAGCTCCGAGGCAGGGGGCAGGGGCTACACCTTC
NA	TRBV7-9	TRBD1	TRBJ1-2	CASSTWTGGPSSYTF	TGTGCCAGCAGCACTTGGACAGGGGGCCCTTCGAGCTACACCTTC
NA	TRBV5-6	NA	TRBJ2-3	CASSLVADFTDTQYF	TGTGCCAGCAGCTTGGTGGCCGACTTCACAGATACGCAGTATTTT
NA	TRBV27	NA	TRBJ2-7	CASRPSGGYEQYF	TGTGCCAGCCGACCTTCCGGTGGCTACGAGCAGTACTTC
NA	TRBV9	TRBD2	TRBJ2-3	CASSSSGSNTDTQYF	TGTGCCAGCAGTTCTAGCGGTTCTAACACAGATACGCAGTATTTT
once	TRBV10-3	TRBD2	TRBJ2-1	CAITAGAGGYNEQFF	TGTGCCATCACCGCAGGAGCGGGAGGATATAATGAGCAGTTCTTC
NA	TRBV6-1	NA	TRBJ2-7	CASSERGYVAEQYF	TGTGCCAGCAGTGAAAGAGGGTATGTGGCCGAGCAGTACTTC
NA	TRBV27	TRBD2	TRBJ2-1	CASSYRGGNEQFF	TGTGCCAGCAGTTATCGGGGAGGGAATGAGCAGTTCTTC
NA	TRBV27	NA	TRBJ2-7	CASSLGPPSYEQYF	TGTGCCAGCAGTTTGGGGCCCCCGTCCTACGAGCAGTACTTC
once	TRBV21-1	NA	TRBJ1-1	CASSTEGGDDENTEAFF	TGTGCCAGCAGCACCGAAGGGGGGGACGACGAGAACACTGAAGCTTTCTTT
NA	TRBV28	TRBD1	TRBJ2-7	CASRGGTGFYEQYF	TGTGCCAGCAGGGGCGGGACAGGATTCTATGAGCAGTACTTC
NA	TRBV28	NA	TRBJ2-7	CASSSRILGGLYEQYF	TGTGCCAGCAGCTCCCGTATTTTGGGGGGACTCTACGAGCAGTACTTC
NA	TRBV10-1	NA	TRBJ1-4	CASSESCLVRGLNEKLFF	TGCGCCAGCAGTGAGTCCTGCTTGGTTCGAGGGCTGAATGAAAAACTGTTTTTT
NA	TRBV7-8	TRBD2	TRBJ2-7	CASSLGASGGSEQYF	TGTGCCAGCAGCTTAGGGGCTAGCGGGGGGTCCGAGCAGTACTTC
NA	TRBV2	NA	TRBJ2-2	CASSVGTQPGELFF	TGTGCCAGCAGTGTGGGGACTCAGCCCGGGGAGCTGTTTTTT
NA	TRBV19	NA	TRBJ1-3	CATTLGGSGNTIYF	TGTGCCACTACCCTGGGGGGCTCTGGAAACACCATATATTTT
NA	TRBV11-2	TRBD1	TRBJ1-4	CASSSTPKGAGEKLFF	TGTGCCAGCAGCTCCACCCCTAAGGGGGCGGGGGAAAAACTGTTTTTT
NA	TRBV6-5	NA	TRBJ1-2	CASSYRSGSYGYTF	TGTGCCAGCAGTTACCGGTCAGGGAGCTATGGCTACACCTTC
NA	TRBV4-1	NA	TRBJ2-7	CASRGLDSYEQYF	TGCGCCAGCAGAGGACTGGACTCCTACGAGCAGTACTTC
NA	TRBV5-1	TRBD1	TRBJ2-7	CASSIGTGISYEQYF	TGCGCCAGCAGCATAGGGACAGGGATCTCCTACGAGCAGTACTTC
NA	TRBV5-4	TRBD1	TRBJ2-3	CASSPSPGTGDTDTQYF	TGTGCCAGCAGCCCCTCACCCGGGACAGGGGACACAGATACGCAGTATTTT
NA	TRBV28	NA	TRBJ1-6	CASSLRPGRSYNSPLHF	TGTGCCAGCAGTTTACGCCCTGGTAGATCCTATAATTCACCCCTCCACTTT
NA	TRBV7-9	NA	TRBJ1-2	CASSLSDNYGYTF	TGTGCCAGCAGCTTGTCCGATAACTATGGCTACACCTTC
NA	TRBV6-5	NA	TRBJ1-5	CASSYSLNSNQPQHF	TGTGCCAGCAGTTACTCGCTAAATAGCAATCAGCCCCAGCATTTT
NA	TRBV28	NA	TRBJ2-6	CASSPAWANVLTF	TGTGCCAGCAGTCCTGCTTGGGCCAACGTCCTGACTTTC